This note documents a single T cell receptor (beta chain) sequence. Its antigen is currently unknown. This record comes from a study of beta chain features in type 1 diabetes. Findings and caveats of the study: More deletions and fewer insertions at VDJ junctions were seen in type 1 diabetes patients. Compared with healthy donors, patients appeared to share more similar naive, central memory and regulatory TCRB repertoires. Among all four CD4+ subsets, Type 1 diabetes patients had TCRB CDR3s that were moderately but significantly shorter. Shorter templates might be favored by PCR, and equally so in patients and in controls.

Every bit of the isolated RNA underwent reverse transcription, so sequencing read expressed TCRB transcripts. Sequenced by immunoSEQ multiplex PCR; TCRdb stores in-frame clones only, minus some. The sample lists 200,000 to 300,000 clones; 68% were seen once. In germline, CDR1 is KGHSH, CDR2 LQKENI. This CDR3 is 13 amino acids long. With 5 bases removed from V and 6 bases from J, the gap between germline ends came to 11 bases. The sequenced sample was naive CD4+ T cells from blood. The sequence was obtained from a man aged 25-45 years in good health. The rearrangement uses TRBV18 and TRBJ1-5; D ambiguous. Written as DNA, the CDR3 is TGTGCCAGCTCAAACGACAAGGTTCAGCCCCAGCATTTT. Translated, it gives CASSNDKVQPQHF. Filled out from reference TRBV18 and TRBJ1-5, the complete variable domain reads NAGVMQNPRHLVRRRGQEARLRCSPMKGHSHVYWYRQLPEEGLKFMVYLQKENIIDESGMPKERFSAEFPKEGPSILRIQQVVRGDSAAYFCASSNDKVQPQHFGDGTRLSIL.